A selection of T cell receptor beta chains follows, all from one sample in a study of technical replicates of blood from several donors. Data came from immunoSEQ multiplex PCR; TCRdb stores just in-frame clones and leaves some out. The table lists approximately 99,000 clones, 90% to 97% of them singletons. Sequencing used T cells isolated from PBMCs. The receptors originated from a human donor in good health. CDR3s include the opening cysteine and the closing phenylalanine or tryptophan. D genes are given only for firm matches. Clone size is stated in some rows and not others, as once, few, many or a class when expanded.

v_gene | d_gene | abundance | CDR3aa
TRBV9 | TRBD2 | NA | CASSLGLAEETQYF
TRBV6-4 | NA | NA | CASSERGVSSSTDTQYF
TRBV30 | TRBD2 | NA | CAWSYRGGVVRGNTGELFF
TRBV10-1 | NA | NA | CASSNTRIADTQYF
TRBV6-5 | NA | once | CASSYLTNSYEQYF
TRBV4-3 | TRBD1 | NA | CASSQEVAGTEEETQYF
TRBV6-5 | NA | NA | CASSYFSGSVQFF
TRBV11-2 | NA | NA | CASSSDREFGELFF
TRBV27 | TRBD1 | NA | CASAYRGADQPQHF
TRBV19 | NA | NA | CASSPPGQGSEKLFF
TRBV5-1 | NA | NA | CASSLGLGVRETDTQYF
TRBV5-6 | TRBD1 | NA | CASSVGTGREQYF
TRBV28 | NA | NA | CASSLAGTTYEQYF
TRBV7-2 | TRBD1 | once | CASSSRQGIYGYTF
TRBV6-5 | NA | NA | CATGSEATYNEQFF